This TCR beta chain was recorded in a study of blood T cells in healthy people across ages. A second PCR, run for about 7 to 11 cycles, used a sample-barcoded 5' primer plus a J-beta primer mix. TCRdb recomputed calls from the 5' RACE reads with MiXCR, one row per CDR3 protein. Here the sample spans 790,000 or so distinct CDR3 sequences, about 46% being singletons. This clonotype was detected only a few times. The V gene's germline CDR1 is MDHEN and CDR2 SYDVKM. Trimming pared 1 base from V and 11 bases from J, leaving 17 bases between. This CDR3 contains 14 residues. V is TRBV28 and J is TRBJ2-5, with a possible D match to TRBD2 (5 bases). The sequenced sample was blood. This receptor was taken from a man older than 75 in good health. CDR3 residues: CASSLLSGPREQYF. The CDR3, as DNA: TGTGCCAGCAGTTTATTATCGGGCCCTAGGGAGCAGTACTTC. Using reference TRBV28 and TRBJ2-5 for the parts outside the CDR3, the full variable domain is DVKVTQSSRYLVKRTGEKVFLECVQDMDHENMFWYRQDPGLGLRLIYFSYDVKMKEKGDIPEGYSVSREKKERFSLILESASTNQTSMYLCASSLLSGPREQYFGPGTRLLVL.